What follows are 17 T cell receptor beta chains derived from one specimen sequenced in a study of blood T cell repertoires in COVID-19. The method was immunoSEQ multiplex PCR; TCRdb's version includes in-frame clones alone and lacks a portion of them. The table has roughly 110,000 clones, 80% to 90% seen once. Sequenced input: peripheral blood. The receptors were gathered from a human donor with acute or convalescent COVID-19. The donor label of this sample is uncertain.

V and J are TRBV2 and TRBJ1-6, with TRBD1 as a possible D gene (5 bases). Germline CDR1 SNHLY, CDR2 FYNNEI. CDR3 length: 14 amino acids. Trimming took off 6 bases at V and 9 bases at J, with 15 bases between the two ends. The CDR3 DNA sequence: TGTGCCAGCAGGCCAGGGCGTTTGGGTTCACCCCTCCACTTT. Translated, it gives CASRPGRLGSPLHF. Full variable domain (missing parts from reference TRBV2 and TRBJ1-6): EPEVTQTPSHQVTQMGQEVILRCVPISNHLYFYWYRQILGQKVEFLVSFYNNEISEKSEIFDDQFSVERPDGSNFTLKIRSTKLEDSAMYFCASRPGRLGSPLHFGNGTRLTVT.

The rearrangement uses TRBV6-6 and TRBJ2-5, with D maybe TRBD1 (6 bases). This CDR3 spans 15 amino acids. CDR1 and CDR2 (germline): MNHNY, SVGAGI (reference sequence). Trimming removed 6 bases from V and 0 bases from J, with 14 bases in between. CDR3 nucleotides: TGTGCCAGCAGCTCACAGGGAAGGTACCAAGAGACCCAGTACTTC. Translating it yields CASSSQGRYQETQYF.

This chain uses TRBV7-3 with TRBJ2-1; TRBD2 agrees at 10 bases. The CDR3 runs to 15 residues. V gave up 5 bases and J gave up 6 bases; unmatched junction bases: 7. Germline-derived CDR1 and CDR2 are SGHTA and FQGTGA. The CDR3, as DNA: TGTGCCAGCAGCCGAAGCGGGGGGGCCAGCAATGAGCAGTTCTTC. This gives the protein CASSRSGGASNEQFF.

The CDR3 sequence: CSVQRSGTNTEAFF. CDR3 coding DNA: TGCAGCGTACAACGGAGCGGGACGAACACTGAAGCTTTCTTT. V usage is TRBV29-1 and J usage is TRBJ1-1, with a weak D call TRBD1 (5 bases). This CDR3 is built from 14 residues. V was clipped by 6 bases and J by 1 base, with 15 bases between them. Germline V gene data show CDR1 as SQVTM and CDR2 as ANQGSEA.

As DNA, the CDR3 is TGTGCCAGCAGCCAAGATCGGGTAAATCAGCCCCAGCATTTT. Translating gives CASSQDRVNQPQHF. The rearrangement uses TRBV3-1 (or the pseudogene TRBV3-2) and TRBJ1-5, with D unresolved. CDR1 is LGHDT, CDR2 YNNKEL, per germline (reference sequence). This CDR3 has 14 residues. V lost 0 bases and J 4 bases, leaving 7 bases between the germline ends.

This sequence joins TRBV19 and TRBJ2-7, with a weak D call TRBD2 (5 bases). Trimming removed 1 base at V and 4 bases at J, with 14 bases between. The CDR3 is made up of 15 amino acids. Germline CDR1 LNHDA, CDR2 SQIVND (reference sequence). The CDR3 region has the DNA TGTGCCAGTAGTATAGTGAACCCTCGGGGATACGAGCAGTACTTC. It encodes CASSIVNPRGYEQYF.

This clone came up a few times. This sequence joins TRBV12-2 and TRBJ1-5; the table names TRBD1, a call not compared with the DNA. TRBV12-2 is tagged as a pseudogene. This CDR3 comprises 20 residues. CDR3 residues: CASRLAGPGGKQVRNQPQHF. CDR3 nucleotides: TGTGCAAGTCGCTTAGCTGGGCCGGGCGGAAAACAGGTTCGCAATCAGCCCCAGCATTTT.

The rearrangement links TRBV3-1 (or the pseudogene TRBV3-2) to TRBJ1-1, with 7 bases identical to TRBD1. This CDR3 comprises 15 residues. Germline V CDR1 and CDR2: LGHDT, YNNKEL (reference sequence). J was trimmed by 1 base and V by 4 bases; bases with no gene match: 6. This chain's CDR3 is CASSRWDSQNTEAFF. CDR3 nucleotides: TGTGCCAGCAGCCGTTGGGACAGCCAGAACACTGAAGCTTTCTTT.

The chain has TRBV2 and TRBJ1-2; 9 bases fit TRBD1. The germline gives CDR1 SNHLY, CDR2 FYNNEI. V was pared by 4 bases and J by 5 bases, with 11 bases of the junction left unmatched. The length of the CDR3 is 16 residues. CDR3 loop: CASSGDREVLRYGYTF. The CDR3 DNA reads TGTGCCAGCAGTGGGGACAGGGAGGTTCTTCGGTATGGCTACACCTTC.

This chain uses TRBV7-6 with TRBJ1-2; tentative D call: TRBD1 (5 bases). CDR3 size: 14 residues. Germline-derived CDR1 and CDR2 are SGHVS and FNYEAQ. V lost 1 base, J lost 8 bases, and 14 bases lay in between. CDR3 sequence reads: CASSLDVGAYGYTF. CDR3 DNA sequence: TGTGCCAGCAGCTTAGATGTTGGGGCCTACGGCTACACCTTC.

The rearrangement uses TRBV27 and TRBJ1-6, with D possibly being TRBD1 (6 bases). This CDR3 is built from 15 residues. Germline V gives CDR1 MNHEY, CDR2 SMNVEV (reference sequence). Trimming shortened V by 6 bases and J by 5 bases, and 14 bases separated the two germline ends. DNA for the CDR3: TGTGCCAGCAGCTTCCGGGACACCAATAATTCACCCCTCCACTTT. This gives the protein CASSFRDTNNSPLHF.

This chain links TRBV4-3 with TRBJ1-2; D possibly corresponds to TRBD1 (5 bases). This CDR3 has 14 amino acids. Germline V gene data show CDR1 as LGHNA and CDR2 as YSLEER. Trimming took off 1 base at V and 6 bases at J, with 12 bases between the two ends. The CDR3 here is CASSQARVFDGYTF. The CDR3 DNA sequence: TGCGCCAGCAGCCAAGCCAGGGTCTTTGATGGCTACACCTTC.

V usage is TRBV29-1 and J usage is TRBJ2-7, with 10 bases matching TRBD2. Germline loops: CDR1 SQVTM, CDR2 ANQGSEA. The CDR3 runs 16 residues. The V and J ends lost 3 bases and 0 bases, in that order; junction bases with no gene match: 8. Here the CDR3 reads CSVEGLLAGVSYEQYF. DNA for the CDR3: TGCAGCGTTGAGGGCCTTCTAGCGGGGGTCTCCTACGAGCAGTACTTC.

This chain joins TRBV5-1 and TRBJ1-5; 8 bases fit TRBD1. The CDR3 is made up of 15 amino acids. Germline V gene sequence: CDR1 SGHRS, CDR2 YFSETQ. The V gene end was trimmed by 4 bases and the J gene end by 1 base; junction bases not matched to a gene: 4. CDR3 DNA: TGCGCCAGCAGCGAGGGGACAGGCAGCAATCAGCCCCAGCATTTT. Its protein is CASSEGTGSNQPQHF.

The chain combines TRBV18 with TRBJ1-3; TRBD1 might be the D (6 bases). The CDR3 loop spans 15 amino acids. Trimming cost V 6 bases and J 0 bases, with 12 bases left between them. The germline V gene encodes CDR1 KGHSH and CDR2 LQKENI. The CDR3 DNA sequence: TGTGCCAGCTCGCCCGGGACAAACTCTGGAAACACCATATATTTT. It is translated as CASSPGTNSGNTIYF.

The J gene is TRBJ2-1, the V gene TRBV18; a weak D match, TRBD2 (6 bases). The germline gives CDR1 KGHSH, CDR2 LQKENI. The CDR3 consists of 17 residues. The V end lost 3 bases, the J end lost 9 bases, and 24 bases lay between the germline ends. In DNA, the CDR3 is TGTGCCAGCTCACCTACGGCCGGGACTCCCCTTTTAGGTGAGCAGTTCTTC. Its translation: CASSPTAGTPLLGEQFF.

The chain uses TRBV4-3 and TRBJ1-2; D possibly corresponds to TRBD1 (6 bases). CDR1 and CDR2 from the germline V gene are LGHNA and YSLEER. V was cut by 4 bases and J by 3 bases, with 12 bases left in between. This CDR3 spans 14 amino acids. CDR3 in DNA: TGCGCCAGCAGCCCTCGACAGGCCCACTATGGCTACACCTTC. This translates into CASSPRQAHYGYTF.